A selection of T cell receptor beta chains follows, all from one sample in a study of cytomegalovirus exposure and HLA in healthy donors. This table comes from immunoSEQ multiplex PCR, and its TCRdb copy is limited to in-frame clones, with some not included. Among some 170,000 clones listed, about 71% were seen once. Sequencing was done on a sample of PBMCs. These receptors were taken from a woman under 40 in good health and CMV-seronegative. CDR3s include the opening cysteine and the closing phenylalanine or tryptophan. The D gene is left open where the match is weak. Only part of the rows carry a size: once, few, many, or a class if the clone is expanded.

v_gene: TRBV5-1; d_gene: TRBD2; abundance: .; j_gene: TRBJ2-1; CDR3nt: TGCGCCAGCAGAGGAGGGCTAGCGGTTCAGTCCTACAATGAGCAGTTCTTC; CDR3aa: CASRGGLAVQSYNEQFF
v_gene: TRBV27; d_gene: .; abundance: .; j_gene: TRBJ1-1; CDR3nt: TGTGCCAGCAGTTCCATAAGGGGGAACACTGAAGCTTTCTTT; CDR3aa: CASSSIRGNTEAFF
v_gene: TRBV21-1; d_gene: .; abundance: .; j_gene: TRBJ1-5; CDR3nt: TGTGCCAGCAGCACAGGGGGGACAGCCCATCGCAATCAGCCCCAGCATTTT; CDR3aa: CASSTGGTAHRNQPQHF
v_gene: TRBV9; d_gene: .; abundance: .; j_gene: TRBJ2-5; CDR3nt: TGTGCCAGCAGCGAGGACTACCAAGAGACCCAGTACTTC; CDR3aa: CASSEDYQETQYF
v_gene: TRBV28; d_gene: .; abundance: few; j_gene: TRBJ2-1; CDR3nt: TGTGCCAGCAGAAGGGGGGGGAGCGATGAGCAGTTCTTC; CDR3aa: CASRRGGSDEQFF
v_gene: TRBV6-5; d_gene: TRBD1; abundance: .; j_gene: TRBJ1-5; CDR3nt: TGTGCCAGCAGTCGACAGGGGGATCAGCCCCAGCATTTT; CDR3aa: CASSRQGDQPQHF
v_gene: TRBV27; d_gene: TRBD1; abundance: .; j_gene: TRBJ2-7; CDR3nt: TGTGCCAGCAGTCTGACAGGGGAACCCTACGAGCAGTACTTC; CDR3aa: CASSLTGEPYEQYF
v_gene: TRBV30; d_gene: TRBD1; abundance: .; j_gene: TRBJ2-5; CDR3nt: TGTGCCTGGGCGACAGGGGGGCAAGAGACCCAGTACTTC; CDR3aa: CAWATGGQETQYF
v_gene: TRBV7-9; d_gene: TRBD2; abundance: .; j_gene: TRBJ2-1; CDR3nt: TGTGCCAGCAGCTTACTGCTAGCGGGCACCTCGGGGAATGAGCAGTTCTTC; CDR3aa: CASSLLLAGTSGNEQFF
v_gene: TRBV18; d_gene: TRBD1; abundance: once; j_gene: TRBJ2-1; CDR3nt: TGTGCCAGCTCACCAGCCACCGGGACAGGGGGGTACAATGAGCAGTTCTTC; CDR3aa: CASSPATGTGGYNEQFF
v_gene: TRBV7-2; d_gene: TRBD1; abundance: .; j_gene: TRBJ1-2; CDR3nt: TGTGCCAGCAGCTGGGACAGGAACGCGGGGGATGGCTACACCTTC; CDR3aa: CASSWDRNAGDGYTF
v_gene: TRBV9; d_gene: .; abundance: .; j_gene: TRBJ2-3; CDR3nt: TGTGCCAGCAGCGTAGGGGTCCAGGGAGGTATTGGCACAGATACGCAGTATTTT; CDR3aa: CASSVGVQGGIGTDTQYF
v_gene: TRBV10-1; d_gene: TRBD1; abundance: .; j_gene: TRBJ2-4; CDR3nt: TGCGCCAGCAGATGGACAGGGGCCTTACTAGCCAAAAACATTCAGTACTTC; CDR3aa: CASRWTGALLAKNIQYF
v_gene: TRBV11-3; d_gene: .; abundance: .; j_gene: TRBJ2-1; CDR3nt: TGTGCCAGCAGCTTAGGGAGAGGAGGAAGCTACAATGAGCAGTTCTTC; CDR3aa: CASSLGRGGSYNEQFF
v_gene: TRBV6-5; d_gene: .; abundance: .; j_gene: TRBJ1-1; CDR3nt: TGTGCCAGCAGTTGGTACAGGGAAACTGAAGCTTTCTTT; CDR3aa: CASSWYRETEAFF
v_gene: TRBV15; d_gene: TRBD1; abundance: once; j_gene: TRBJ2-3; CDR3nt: TGTGCCACTTCAGGGGGACAGCACACAGATACGCAGTATTTT; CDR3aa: CATSGGQHTDTQYF
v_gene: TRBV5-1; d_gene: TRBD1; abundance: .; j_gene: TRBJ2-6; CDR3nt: TGCGCCAGCAGCTTACAGGGGTCTGGGGCCAACGTCCTGACTTTC; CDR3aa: CASSLQGSGANVLTF
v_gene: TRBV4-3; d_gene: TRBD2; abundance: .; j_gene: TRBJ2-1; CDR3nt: TGCGCCAGCAGCCAAGTCGGACTAGACCATGAGCAGTTCTTC; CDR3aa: CASSQVGLDHEQFF
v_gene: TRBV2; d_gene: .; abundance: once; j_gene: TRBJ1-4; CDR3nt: TGTGCCAGCAGTGAAGCGCGGGGGTCGGAGGAAAAACTGTTTTTT; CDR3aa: CASSEARGSEEKLFF
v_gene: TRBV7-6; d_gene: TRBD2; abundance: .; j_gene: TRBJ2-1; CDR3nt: TGTGCCAGCAGCTCAGGGGCGGGAGGGCCTAATGAGCAGTTCTTC; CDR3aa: CASSSGAGGPNEQFF
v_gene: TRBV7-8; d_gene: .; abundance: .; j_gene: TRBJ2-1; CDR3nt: TGTGCCAGCAGCCCCCGGGAGAATCCCTACAATGAGCAGTTCTTC; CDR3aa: CASSPRENPYNEQFF
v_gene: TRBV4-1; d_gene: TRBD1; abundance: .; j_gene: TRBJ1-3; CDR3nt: TGCGCCAGCAGGTCGGCGGGACAGGGAAGGTCAAACACCATATATTTT; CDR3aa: CASRSAGQGRSNTIYF
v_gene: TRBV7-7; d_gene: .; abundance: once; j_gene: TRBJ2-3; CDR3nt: TGTGCCAGCAGCTCAGAAATTACAGATACGCAGTATTTT; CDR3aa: CASSSEITDTQYF
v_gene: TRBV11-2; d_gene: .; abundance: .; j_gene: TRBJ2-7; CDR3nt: TGTGCCAGCAGCTTAGCAGGCAGTAGCTCCTACGAGCAGTACTTC; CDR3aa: CASSLAGSSSYEQYF
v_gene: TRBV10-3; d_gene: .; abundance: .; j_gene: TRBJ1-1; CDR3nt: TGTGCCATCAGTGAGAAGGCGTACAGAAAGAACACTGAAGCTTTCTTT; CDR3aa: CAISEKAYRKNTEAFF
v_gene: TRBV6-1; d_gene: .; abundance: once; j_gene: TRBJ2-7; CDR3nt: TGTGCCAGCAGTGCAACACCTCTAGTGGGGCCAAACTACGAGCAGTACTTC; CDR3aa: CASSATPLVGPNYEQYF
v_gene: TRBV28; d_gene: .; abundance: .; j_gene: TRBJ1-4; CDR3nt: TGTGCCAGCAGGAGGGAGGCGCTGGGAGAAAAACTGTTTTTT; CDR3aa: CASRREALGEKLFF
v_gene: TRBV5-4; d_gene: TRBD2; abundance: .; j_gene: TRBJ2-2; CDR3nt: TGTGCCACAACAGGACTAGCAGGCACCGGGGAGCTGTTTTTT; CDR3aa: CATTGLAGTGELFF
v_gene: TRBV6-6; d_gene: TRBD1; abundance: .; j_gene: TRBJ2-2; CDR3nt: TGTGCCAGCAGGGGGACAGGGAGATCGAACACCGGGGAGCTGTTTTTT; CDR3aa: CASRGTGRSNTGELFF
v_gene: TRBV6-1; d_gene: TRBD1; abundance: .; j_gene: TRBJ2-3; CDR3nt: TGTGCCAGCAGTGAAGGACAGGGGACAGATACGCAGTATTTT; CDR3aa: CASSEGQGTDTQYF
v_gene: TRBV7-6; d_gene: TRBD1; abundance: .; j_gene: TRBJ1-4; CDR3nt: TGTGCCAGCAGCCAACGACAGGGGATTAATGAAAAACTGTTTTTT; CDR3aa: CASSQRQGINEKLFF
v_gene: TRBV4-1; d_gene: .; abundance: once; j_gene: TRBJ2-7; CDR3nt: TGCGCCAGCAGCCTCATCCCGGGGTTCTACGAGCAGTACTTC; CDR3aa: CASSLIPGFYEQYF
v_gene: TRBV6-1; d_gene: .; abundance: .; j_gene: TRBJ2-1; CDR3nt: TGTGCCAGCAGAGCCCCGATCAATGAGCAGTTCTTC; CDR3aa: CASRAPINEQFF
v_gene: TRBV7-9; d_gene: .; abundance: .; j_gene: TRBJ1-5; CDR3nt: TGTGCCAGCAGCTCCAACTCAGGGGCGGGTAGTAGTCAGCCCCAGCATTTT; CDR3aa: CASSSNSGAGSSQPQHF
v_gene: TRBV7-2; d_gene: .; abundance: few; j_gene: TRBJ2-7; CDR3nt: TGTGCCAGCAGCCCCGTGGTAGCGAGTGGCGAGCAGTACTTC; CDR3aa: CASSPVVASGEQYF
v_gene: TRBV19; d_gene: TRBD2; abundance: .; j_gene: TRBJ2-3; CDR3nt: TGTGCCAGTGCCGGTAGCGGGATCACAGATACGCAGTATTTT; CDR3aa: CASAGSGITDTQYF
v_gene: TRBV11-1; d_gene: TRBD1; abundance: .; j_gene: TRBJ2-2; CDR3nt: TGTGCCAGCAGCTTAAACAGGGGAAACACCGGGGAGCTGTTTTTT; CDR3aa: CASSLNRGNTGELFF
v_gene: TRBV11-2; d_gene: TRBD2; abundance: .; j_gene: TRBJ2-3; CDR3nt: TGTGCCAGCAGCTTAGTGAGACTAGCGGGGCATGATACGCAGTATTTT; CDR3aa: CASSLVRLAGHDTQYF
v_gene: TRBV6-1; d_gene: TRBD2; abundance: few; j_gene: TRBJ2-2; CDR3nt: TGTGCCAGCAGTGAACTAGCGGGGGCCGGGGAGCTGTTTTTT; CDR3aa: CASSELAGAGELFF
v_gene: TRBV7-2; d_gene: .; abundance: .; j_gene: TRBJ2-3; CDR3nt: TGTGCCAGCAGCTGGACTCCCACAGATACGCAGTATTTT; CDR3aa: CASSWTPTDTQYF
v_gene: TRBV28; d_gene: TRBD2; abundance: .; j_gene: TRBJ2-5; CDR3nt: TGTGCCAGCTCGGGACTAGCGGGGGGGGGTCCTCAAGAGACCCAGTACTTC; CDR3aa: CASSGLAGGGPQETQYF
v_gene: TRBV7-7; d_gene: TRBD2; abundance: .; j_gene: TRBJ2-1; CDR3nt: TGTGCCAGCAGCCAAGAAGTAGCGGGGGGGTACAATGAGCAGTTCTTC; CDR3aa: CASSQEVAGGYNEQFF
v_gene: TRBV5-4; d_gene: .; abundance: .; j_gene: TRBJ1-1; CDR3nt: TGTGCCAGCAGGTACGGGAACACTGAAGCTTTCTTT; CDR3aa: CASRYGNTEAFF
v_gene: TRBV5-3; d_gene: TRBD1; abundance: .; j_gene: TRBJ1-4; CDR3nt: TGTGCCAGAAGAGGGGGCGAGGGGGATGAAAAACTGTTTTTT; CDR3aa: CARRGGEGDEKLFF
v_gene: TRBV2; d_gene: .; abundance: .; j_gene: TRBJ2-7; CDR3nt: TGTGCCAGCAAAATTCGGCAGGCAAGCTCCTACGAGCAGTACTTC; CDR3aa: CASKIRQASSYEQYF
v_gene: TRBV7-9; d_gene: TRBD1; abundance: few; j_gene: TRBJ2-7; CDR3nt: TGTGCCAGCAGCCGTGACAGGGGCGAGCAGTACTTC; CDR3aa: CASSRDRGEQYF
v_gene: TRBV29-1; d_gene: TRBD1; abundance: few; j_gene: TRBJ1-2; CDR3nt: TGCAGCGTGACAGGGAAATCTAACTATGGCTACACCTTC; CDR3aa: CSVTGKSNYGYTF